These T cell receptor beta chains were read from a single sample in a study of blood T cell repertoires in COVID-19. TCRdb's table, derived via immunoSEQ multiplex PCR, lists solely in-frame clones and lacks some. The sample has around 150,000 clones; about 74% are singletons. Sequencing was carried out using peripheral blood. These receptors were taken from a man in his fifties or sixties with acute or convalescent COVID-19. The CDR3 runs from the conserved cysteine through the conserved F or W. D genes are given only for firm matches. Size is stated for part of the rows, as once, few or many counts, or as a class when the clone is expanded.

d_call clone_size j_call v_call cdr3_nt cdr3_aa
- - TRBJ1-4 TRBV7-2 TGTGCCAGCAGCTATCAGTCAGGGGAAGGGAATGAAAAACTGTTTTTT CASSYQSGEGNEKLFF
TRBD1 few TRBJ1-1 TRBV5-1 TGCGCCAGCAGTCAGGGGGCAGGGGGCGCCGGAGCTTTCTTT CASSQGAGGAGAFF
- - TRBJ1-2 TRBV28 TGTGCCAGCAGTAGCCTTCAGGGGCGACGTGGCTACACCTTC CASSSLQGRRGYTF
- once TRBJ2-5 TRBV5-8 TGTGCCAGCAGCTTGGTCCGGGGGACAGTCCAAGAGACCCAGTACTTC CASSLVRGTVQETQYF
- - TRBJ2-1 TRBV27 TGTGCCAGCAGTTTATCGGCAGGGTCATTTTACAATGAGCAGTTCTTC CASSLSAGSFYNEQFF
- - TRBJ2-6 TRBV30 TGTGCCTTGGGACAACCCTCTGGGGCCAACGTCCTGACTTTC CALGQPSGANVLTF
- - TRBJ1-2 TRBV12-3/TRBV12-4 TGTGCCAGCAGTTTTACAGGGACGAGCGGCTACACCTTC CASSFTGTSGYTF
- - TRBJ1-2 TRBV7-8 TGTGCCAGCAGCCAAAGGTGGGGGCTTCTTGGCTACACCTTC CASSQRWGLLGYTF
- - TRBJ1-3 TRBV27 TGTGCCAGCAGTCCTCGGGGGGGGTGGGGAAACACCATATATTTT CASSPRGGWGNTIYF
- - TRBJ2-1 TRBV12-3/TRBV12-4 TGTGCCAGCAGTACCGCAGGGGCTCAGCAGTTCTTC CASSTAGAQQFF
TRBD2 - TRBJ2-5 TRBV9 TGTGCCAGCAGCGTAGCTAGCGGGGAAGAGACCCAGTACTTC CASSVASGEETQYF